Listed below are T cell receptor beta chains from one sample, sequenced in a study of multiple sclerosis patients with progressive multifocal leukoencephalopathy. Sequencing was performed with immunoSEQ multiplex PCR; in TCRdb, only in-frame clones are kept and a portion is missing. The sample records around 30,000 clones, around 90% being singletons. This sample comprised PBMCs, obtained from a patient treated with natalizumab. The source is a human donor with multiple sclerosis. CDR3s leave out the opening cysteine and the closing phenylalanine or tryptophan. The order of the fields is V gene, CDR3 protein.

v_call: TRBV7-9
cdr3_aa: ASSVGRGHTEAF

v_call: TRBV5-4
cdr3_aa: ASSWGQVNTEAF

v_call: TRBV5-1
cdr3_aa: ASSPRRDRGRITGELF

v_call: TRBV29-1
cdr3_aa: SVEDLTAYGYT

v_call: TRBV9
cdr3_aa: ASSEGLQGRSGANVLT

v_call: TRBV15
cdr3_aa: ATSPRQQGTEAF

v_call: TRBV5-4
cdr3_aa: ASRDRVAISSPLH

v_call: TRBV19
cdr3_aa: ASSPDFSGNTIY

v_call: TRBV14
cdr3_aa: ASSQVGGAKNIQY

v_call: TRBV7-9
cdr3_aa: ASSLDSLYGYT

v_call: TRBV28
cdr3_aa: ASTPLWQAETQY

v_call: TRBV7-2
cdr3_aa: ASSLVGTYEQY

v_call: TRBV6-5
cdr3_aa: ASSYSPVMNTEAF

v_call: TRBV30
cdr3_aa: AWSVGGGNQPQH

v_call: TRBV2
cdr3_aa: ASSDVGNTAPGELF

v_call: TRBV4-1
cdr3_aa: ASSQEGWGHTTGELF

v_call: TRBV29-1
cdr3_aa: SVGTGSYEQY

v_call: TRBV9
cdr3_aa: ASSVATTGVGTEAF

v_call: TRBV6-5
cdr3_aa: ASSFGRAVNEKLF

v_call: TRBV6-6
cdr3_aa: ASSSHEGPEAF

v_call: TRBV6-5
cdr3_aa: ASRVTVWDGYT

v_call: TRBV19
cdr3_aa: ASSIDRGSGNTIY

v_call: TRBV6-5
cdr3_aa: ASSWTGITGELF

v_call: TRBV19
cdr3_aa: ASSFTGAPYEQY

v_call: TRBV7-2
cdr3_aa: ASSLASSGGARETQY

v_call: TRBV6-1
cdr3_aa: ASSDQRGQSSYNEQF

v_call: TRBV10-2
cdr3_aa: ASSGGGREAF

v_call: TRBV27
cdr3_aa: ASSLSGGYGYT

v_call: TRBV6-5
cdr3_aa: ASNSGTGALGYT

v_call: TRBV6-5
cdr3_aa: ASSSGQGVETQY

v_call: TRBV5-1
cdr3_aa: ASSDGTGGLYGYT

v_call: TRBV5-1
cdr3_aa: ASSPRQNPNTGELF

v_call: TRBV7-2
cdr3_aa: ASSAHDRGRSYNEQF

v_call: TRBV6-1
cdr3_aa: ATGEDGAYEQY

v_call: TRBV7-7
cdr3_aa: ASSLAPAGGTLMAEQF

v_call: TRBV5-4
cdr3_aa: ASSSRGGPNQETQY

v_call: TRBV9
cdr3_aa: ASSVGSMNTEAF

v_call: TRBV10-2
cdr3_aa: ATNGTASYEQY

v_call: TRBV5-1
cdr3_aa: ASSLGGVYEQY

v_call: TRBV10-3
cdr3_aa: AISESTVQETQY

v_call: TRBV29-1
cdr3_aa: SVKWQEYEKLF

v_call: TRBV15
cdr3_aa: ATRRRTGGYTEAF

v_call: TRBV6-5
cdr3_aa: ASSYGTATF

v_call: TRBV5-4
cdr3_aa: ASSASRQGFYEQY

v_call: TRBV29-1
cdr3_aa: SVGNRGQLGYT

v_call: TRBV30
cdr3_aa: AWSDSGETQY

v_call: TRBV4-2
cdr3_aa: ASSQEGLAGGHWGIQY

v_call: TRBV7-3
cdr3_aa: ASSPTSGGASEQF

v_call: TRBV30
cdr3_aa: AWSEAAGVNTQY

v_call: TRBV5-6
cdr3_aa: ASSTEPTSGGFSYNEQF

v_call: TRBV6-1
cdr3_aa: ASSRDRGGEAF

v_call: TRBV5-6
cdr3_aa: ASSGGTANEKLF

v_call: TRBV6-5
cdr3_aa: ASRGTDKGYT